One and the same sample provided the 3 T cell receptor beta chains below, sequenced in a study of PD-L1 blockade in urothelial cancer. The time point was: pretreatment peripheral blood. This table comes from immunoSEQ multiplex PCR, and its TCRdb copy is limited to in-frame clones, with some not included. The sample lists roughly 30,000 clones; approximately 87% were seen once. Sequences were derived from PBMCs, sampled around atezolizumab (anti-PD-L1) treatment. The source of these receptors is a man in his fifties or sixties with urothelial cancer.

This chain links TRBV7-2 with TRBJ1-1; 10 bases agree with TRBD1. V dropped 5 bases and J dropped 4; count of bases not matched to a gene: 16. The germline V gene encodes CDR1 SGHTA and CDR2 FQGNSA. The CDR3 extends over 18 amino acids. The CDR3 DNA is TGTGCCAGCAGCCCCAAGGGGACAGGGGCGGGGGTAGGCACTGAAGCTTTCTTT. Translating it yields CASSPKGTGAGVGTEAFF.

This clone was recorded only once. The chain has TRBV6-6 and TRBJ2-1; 7 bases fit TRBD2. CDR1 and CDR2 from the germline V gene are MNHNY and SVGAGI (reference sequence). The CDR3 extends over 15 amino acids. V lost 2 bases to trimming and J lost 0 bases; unmatched junction nucleotides: 1. CDR3 sequence reads: CASSYGGSSYNEQFF. In DNA form, the CDR3 reads TGTGCCAGCAGTTACGGCGGGAGCTCCTACAATGAGCAGTTCTTC.

This clone was observed a few times. The V and J genes are TRBV15 and TRBJ2-7, with 8 bases that match TRBD1. Trimming took 1 base from V and 2 from J; bases not matched to a gene: 4. The germline CDR1 and CDR2 sequences are LNHNV and YYDKDF (reference sequence). This CDR3 region has 15 residues. CDR3 region: CATSRAGGAPYEQYF. In DNA form, the CDR3 reads TGTGCCACCAGCAGAGCAGGGGGCGCACCCTACGAGCAGTACTTC. The whole variable domain, filled in from reference TRBV15 and TRBJ2-7, reads DAMVIQNPRYQVTQFGKPVTLSCSQTLNHNVMYWYQQKSSQAPKLLFHYYDKDFNNEADTPDNFQSRRPNTSFCFLDIRSPGLGDTAMYLCATSRAGGAPYEQYFGPGTRLTVT.